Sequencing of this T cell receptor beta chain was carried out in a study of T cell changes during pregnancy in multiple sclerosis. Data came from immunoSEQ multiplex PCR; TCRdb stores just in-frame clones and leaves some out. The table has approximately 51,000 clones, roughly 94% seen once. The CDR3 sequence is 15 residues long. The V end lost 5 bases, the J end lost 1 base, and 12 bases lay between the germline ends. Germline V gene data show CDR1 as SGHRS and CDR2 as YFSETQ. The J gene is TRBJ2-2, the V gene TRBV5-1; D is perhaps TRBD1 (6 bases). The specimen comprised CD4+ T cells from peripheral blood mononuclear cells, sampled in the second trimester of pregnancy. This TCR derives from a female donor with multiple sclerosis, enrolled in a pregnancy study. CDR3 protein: CASSRGSVNTGELFF. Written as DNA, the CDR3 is TGCGCCAGCAGTAGGGGGTCGGTGAACACCGGGGAGCTGTTTTTT. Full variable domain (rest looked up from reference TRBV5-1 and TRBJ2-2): KAGVTQTPRYLIKTRGQQVTLSCSPISGHRSVSWYQQTPGQGLQFLFEYFSETQRNKGNFPGRFSGRQFSNSRSEMNVSTLELGDSALYLCASSRGSVNTGELFFGEGSRLTVL.